This T cell receptor (beta chain) appears in the sequencing data of a study of TIL therapy for anti-PD-1-resistant metastatic lung cancer listed by TCRdb under 2021. In terms of the full investigation: Enrolled patients had a median age of 54 years (range 38-75) and a median tumor PD-L1 proportion score of around 5.9%. A median non-synonymous tumor mutation burden of approximately 1.4 mutations per megabase was determined across the cohort by whole-exome sequencing. The cohort was predominantly lung adenocarcinoma, with four EGFR-mutant and two ALK-rearranged tumors, and half of patients were current or former smokers. Clonotypes were tracked across tumor, expanded TIL product and serial blood samples by T cell receptor beta sequencing of tumor and peripheral blood. The full study reports these points: Higher clonality and lower diversity were observed in expanded TIL cultures than in baseline intratumoral T cells (median clonality around 6% vs 30%, p < 0.0001). TIL culture showed high clonal turnover, with many enriched product clones undetected in the baseline tumor, suggesting clonal contraction rather than faithful expansion. The study protocol defined all tumor marker inferences as exploratory. The cohort was highly selected, with more treatment-naive, never-smoker and oncogene-addicted patients than typical, limiting generalizability.

TCR beta CDR3 regions were amplified from genomic DNA with the immunoSEQ v3 hsTCRB kit using bias-controlled multiplex PCR. An Illumina NextSeq 500 was used to sequence the TCR libraries, reaching some 2 million read pairs at survey level or about 4.5-6 million at deep level. The study's own analysis went as follows. The immunoSEQ Analyzer software assigned V, D and J genes, filtered out non-productive sequences, and reported clonality. Repertoires were compared using productive Simpson clonality and Morisita overlap index of productive TRB rearrangements between infused TIL and blood. This immuneACCESS table, as held by TCRdb, lists in-frame sequences with V and J called but not all clones. Of the missing ones, under half trace to an unresolved V gene in checked studies; the others have no known cause. V and J calls and clone size are copied from that table; D and trimming were computed from the DNA. For this sample there are nearly 9,500 clones; 76% appear just once. The ten most abundant clones make up roughly an eighth of the sample.

Its CDR3 holds 15 amino acids, cysteine through phenylalanine. The DNA shown is the 45-base CDR3, in frame from base 1. Unmatched junction bases come to 10, with V trimmed by 6 bases and J by 3 bases. For CDR1 and CDR2, the germline V gene (reference sequence) lists LNHDA and SQIVND. Concerning this clone: This receptor's antigen is unknown. It has no much larger one-base neighbor in the sample; base qualities were not kept.

According to the study, the label for this sample's time point signals: pre-treatment sample, taken before nivolumab and TIL therapy. Baseline tumor samples were excised metastases, mostly pleural nodules or supraclavicular lymph nodes, from the same resection used to grow TIL. Before any PD-1/PD-L1 blockade was given, tumors were harvested, nivolumab was then administered, and patients who progressed went on to receive lymphodepletion, an infusion of expanded TIL, and IL-2. Adults with stage 4 NSCLC were enrolled from October 2017 to January 2020 in a dual-center phase I trial. Samples came from a single-arm, open-label phase I trial of tumor-infiltrating lymphocyte therapy with nivolumab in advanced non-small cell lung cancer. Portions of each resected tumor were snap-frozen in liquid nitrogen and stored at -80 °C. Tumor regions of interest were chosen on H&E sections by laser-capture macrodissection, pulverized into roughly 14 mg aliquots, and extracted with Qiagen Allprep kits.

The sequence joins TRBV19 to TRBJ1-1; 7 bases in the middle match TRBD1. The source material was tumor tissue, sampled at baseline. The receptor was derived from a person aged 25 to 85 with non-small cell lung cancer. The CDR3 is CASRTGEGQYTEAFF. In nucleotide form, the sequence is TGTGCCAGTAGGACTGGGGAGGGACAGTACACTGAAGCTTTCTTT.